This T cell receptor delta chain came from a study of fetal and pediatric gammadelta thymocytes (dated 2022 in TCRdb). General notes on the study: Previously published data and newly generated, unpublished data were combined in the bulk gammadelta thymocyte repertoires, which were used to strengthen a single-cell study of gammadelta thymocyte development. Bulk TCR repertoire data were added to increase subject numbers and strengthen the CDR3 publicity analysis. Previously published data (refs 27,28) and unpublished data were combined in the bulk gammadelta thymocyte repertoires. A total of 10 or so subjects, comprising 3 fetal thymus donors and 7 pediatric thymus donors, were covered by the bulk gammadelta thymocyte repertoire set.

Thymocytes were stained with Zombie NIR viability dye and antibodies against CD3 (UCHT1), TCRgammadelta (11F2), TCRVgamma9 (IMMU360) and TCRVdelta2 (IMMU389). Bulk TRD and TRG CDR3 repertoires were generated separately from sorted Vgamma9Vdelta2 and nonVgamma9Vdelta2 gammadelta thymocytes of human fetal and pediatric thymuses. Children undergoing cardiac surgery in Belgium were the source of the pediatric thymus tissue. The ages of the pediatric thymus donors in the study ranged between 1 and 11 years. As previously described, thymic cell suspensions were prepared from both fetal and post-natal thymuses. NonVgamma9Vdelta2 thymocytes were sorted as CD3+ gammadeltaTCR+ cells lacking the Vgamma9+Vdelta2+ phenotype. A FACS Aria III cell sorter (BD Biosciences) was used to carry out the cell sorting. The research as a whole found: Fetal gammadelta thymocyte repertoires were previously reported to be enriched for TRDV2, TRGV8 and TRGV9 usage, low N additions and public CDR3s compared with post-natal repertoires.

TCRdb shows the sequencer as Illumina MiSeq. In the source study's methods: For publicity analysis, the Vgamma9Vdelta2 and nonVgamma9Vdelta2 bulk CDR3 files were merged for each subject into one combined repertoire per subject. Using base R and dplyr, CDR3 publicity was scored on a scale from 0 to 19 by checking each amino acid sequence across 9 single-cell datasets and fewer than 11 bulk repertoires. Clones were re-identified by TCRdb from the public reads with CATT, and rows with the same DNA were merged. The V and J calls reflect TCRdb's pipeline rather than the authors' work. The sample contains roughly 250 delta-chain clones, 5% of them found a single time. The top ten clonotypes cover nearly 50% of the sample. From its cysteine to its phenylalanine, the CDR3 spans 21 amino acids. Only the CDR3 portion is preserved as DNA: 63 bases, with reading frame beginning at the first base. The germline V gene sets CDR1 to TSESDYY and CDR2 to QEAYKQQN. Trimming removed 2 bases from V and 0 bases from J; the gene matches leave 22 bases unexplained.

Concerning this clone itself: Its target antigen remains unknown. A far larger clone is one nucleotide away, so this likely arose from a read error. Other DNA sequences within the sample encode an identical CDR3.

The rearrangement combines TRAV38-2/DV8 with TRDJ1; 7 of the junction bases match TRDD3. The source material was non-Vgamma9Vdelta2 gamma-delta T cells from the thymus. The meaning of the sample's cell subset or site label: CD3+gammadeltaTCR+ thymocytes not co-expressing Vgamma9 and Vdelta2. This TCR derives from a child who underwent cardiac surgery and was recorded as healthy. The DNA sequence follows: TGTGCTTATAGGAGACCTGCCACATTACTGGGGAAGTGGGGGTACACCGATAAACTCATCTTT. Its amino acids are CAYRRPATLLGKWGYTDKLIF.